The rows below give T cell receptor beta chains drawn from one sample of a study of T cells after posttransplantation cyclophosphamide. Assay: immunoSEQ multiplex PCR; the TCRdb copy retains only in-frame clones and omits some. The sample has about 5,400 clones, 90% to 95% seen once; the top ten hold about 1.5%. Sequenced material: CD4+ T cells sorted from bone marrow. These receptors came from a woman aged 55-70 years in good health, CMV-negative, and a related stem cell transplant donor. The CDR3 runs from the conserved cysteine through the conserved F or W. Fields, in order: J gene, D gene, V gene, clone size, CDR3 protein, CDR3 DNA. The D gene is left open where the match is weak. Expanded clones are given a class, and other clones once, few, many or no size at all.

TRBJ2-6 | . | TRBV7-9 | . | CASSPSGPPANVLTF | TGTGCCAGCAGCCCCTCAGGGCCCCCGGCCAACGTCCTGACTTTC
TRBJ1-2 | . | TRBV14 | . | CASSPDRIYGYTF | TGTGCCAGCAGCCCTGACAGAATCTATGGCTACACCTTC
TRBJ1-2 | TRBD1 | TRBV7-2 | . | CASSSTGGLGYTF | TGTGCCAGCAGCTCGACAGGGGGTCTTGGCTACACCTTC
TRBJ2-1 | . | TRBV29-1 | . | CSGNRGGSYNEQFF | TGCAGCGGAAACAGGGGAGGCTCCTACAATGAGCAGTTCTTC
TRBJ1-5 | TRBD1 | TRBV7-9 | . | CASGSGTGGNQPQHF | TGTGCCAGCGGTTCCGGGACAGGGGGCAATCAGCCCCAGCATTTT
TRBJ1-2 | TRBD1 | TRBV19 | . | CASSQPWTGNYGYTF | TGTGCCAGTAGCCAGCCCTGGACAGGGAACTATGGCTACACCTTC
TRBJ1-3 | . | TRBV5-4 | . | CASSLVGAGNTIYF | TGTGCCAGCAGCTTGGTAGGGGCTGGAAACACCATATATTTT
TRBJ1-5 | TRBD1 | TRBV28 | . | CASRRTGVGNQPQHF | TGTGCCAGCAGACGGACAGGGGTCGGCAATCAGCCCCAGCATTTT
TRBJ2-6 | . | TRBV7-8 | once | CASSLAPGERPSGANVLTF | TGTGCCAGCAGCTTAGCGCCAGGGGAGCGCCCCTCTGGGGCCAACGTCCTGACTTTC
TRBJ1-2 | TRBD1 | TRBV9 | . | CASSAQGQGVRGYTF | TGTGCCAGCAGCGCCCAGGGACAGGGTGTTCGGGGCTACACCTTC
TRBJ2-5 | . | TRBV29-1 | . | CSASRGTQYF | TGCAGCGCCTCCCGGGGGACCCAGTACTTC
TRBJ2-1 | . | TRBV2 | . | CASRGGLAFNEQFF | TGTGCCAGCAGGGGAGGATTAGCGTTCAATGAGCAGTTCTTC
TRBJ2-3 | TRBD1 | TRBV9 | once | CASSVMGQVLHTQYF | TGTGCCAGCAGCGTAATGGGACAGGTCCTCCATACGCAGTATTTT
TRBJ1-6 | TRBD1 | TRBV28 | . | CASRGQGRNSPLHF | TGTGCCAGCAGGGGACAGGGGCGGAATTCACCCCTCCACTTT
TRBJ2-7 | TRBD1 | TRBV7-2 | . | CASSPGQGALGQYF | TGTGCCAGCAGCCCGGGACAGGGGGCGCTGGGGCAGTACTTC
TRBJ2-4 | TRBD2 | TRBV7-2 | once | CASSGSGGYKNIQYF | TGTGCCAGCAGTGGGTCGGGGGGGTACAAAAACATTCAGTACTTC
TRBJ2-3 | . | TRBV6-1 | . | CASSALGGGTDTQYF | TGTGCCAGCAGCGCCCTAGGGGGGGGCACAGATACGCAGTATTTT
TRBJ1-1 | . | TRBV19 | . | CASSPTGADTEAFF | TGTGCCAGTAGTCCTACAGGTGCGGACACTGAAGCTTTCTTT
TRBJ2-5 | TRBD1 | TRBV5-4 | . | CASSPGTGVVGETQYF | TGTGCCAGCAGCCCGGGGACAGGGGTCGTCGGAGAGACCCAGTACTTC
TRBJ2-7 | TRBD2 | TRBV30 | once | CAWSGLAAYEQYF | TGTGCCTGGAGTGGACTAGCGGCCTACGAGCAGTACTTC
TRBJ2-5 | TRBD1 | TRBV5-8 | . | CASLTGVRETQYF | TGTGCCAGCCTCACAGGGGTCAGAGAGACCCAGTACTTC
TRBJ2-1 | TRBD1 | TRBV27 | . | CASSLIGQAFPEQFF | TGTGCCAGCAGTTTAATCGGACAGGCATTCCCTGAGCAGTTCTTC
TRBJ2-1 | TRBD2 | TRBV30 | . | CALGLPPKINEQFF | TGTGCCTTGGGACTACCTCCTAAAATCAATGAGCAGTTCTTC
TRBJ1-2 | . | TRBV2 | . | CASSRGNYGYTF | TGTGCCAGCTCCCGGGGAAACTATGGCTACACCTTC
TRBJ2-3 | . | TRBV7-9 | once | CASSASGVTDTQYF | TGTGCCAGCAGCGCCTCCGGGGTCACAGATACGCAGTATTTT
TRBJ2-3 | TRBD1 | TRBV5-6 | . | CASRTGADTQYF | TGTGCCAGCAGGACAGGGGCAGATACGCAGTATTTT
TRBJ1-4 | . | TRBV27 | . | CASSLSRGANEKLFF | TGTGCCAGCAGTTTATCCAGGGGAGCCAATGAAAAACTGTTTTTT
TRBJ2-1 | TRBD2 | TRBV29-1 | . | CSVPPGRASGGGEQFF | TGCAGCGTTCCCCCCGGTCGGGCTAGCGGGGGTGGTGAGCAGTTCTTC
TRBJ2-3 | TRBD1 | TRBV2 | . | CASSVNILGQGSFGTQYF | TGTGCCAGCAGTGTTAATATCCTGGGACAGGGGTCGTTTGGTACGCAGTATTTT
TRBJ2-5 | TRBD1 | TRBV5-4 | . | CASSLARTGGGTQYF | TGTGCCAGCAGCTTGGCCAGGACAGGGGGGGGGACCCAGTACTTC
TRBJ1-2 | . | TRBV5-1 | . | CASSLDRSNYGYTF | TGCGCCAGCAGCTTGGACAGATCGAACTATGGCTACACCTTC
TRBJ1-1 | . | TRBV7-9 | . | CASSYPKNPKNTEAFF | TGTGCCAGCAGCTATCCAAAAAACCCTAAGAACACTGAAGCTTTCTTT
TRBJ2-1 | TRBD2 | TRBV4-2 | . | CASSQTSSGRAAEQFF | TGTGCCAGCAGCCAAACCTCTAGCGGGAGGGCCGCTGAGCAGTTCTTC
TRBJ2-1 | . | TRBV2 | . | CASRPGSYNEQFF | TGTGCCAGCAGGCCAGGGTCCTACAATGAGCAGTTCTTC
TRBJ2-2 | . | TRBV6-1 | . | CASMRQMNTGELFF | TGTGCCAGCATGAGGCAGATGAACACCGGGGAGCTGTTTTTT
TRBJ2-1 | . | TRBV27 | . | CASKPPGAYNEQFF | TGTGCCAGCAAGCCCCCAGGGGCCTACAATGAGCAGTTCTTC
TRBJ2-3 | . | TRBV5-1 | . | CASSLGQGDTQYF | TGCGCCAGCAGCTTGGGCCAGGGGGATACGCAGTATTTT
TRBJ1-4 | TRBD1 | TRBV2 | . | CASSQGAAWEKLFF | TGTGCCAGCAGTCAGGGGGCTGCTTGGGAAAAACTGTTTTTT
TRBJ2-5 | TRBD2 | TRBV5-1 | . | CASSRRPGGETQYF | TGCGCCAGCAGCCGCCGACCGGGGGGGGAGACCCAGTACTTC
TRBJ1-5 | TRBD1 | TRBV28 | . | CASSFAGGRQPQHF | TGTGCCAGCAGTTTTGCAGGGGGCCGTCAGCCCCAGCATTTT
TRBJ1-1 | . | TRBV7-2 | . | CASSSRPRIPPNTEAFF | TGTGCCAGCAGCTCTCGACCCAGGATCCCGCCGAACACTGAAGCTTTCTTT
TRBJ2-1 | . | TRBV9 | . | CASSVAADGNNEQFF | TGTGCCAGCAGCGTAGCGGCGGACGGGAACAATGAGCAGTTCTTC
TRBJ2-7 | . | TRBV5-1 | . | CASSFRDTGYEQYF | TGCGCCAGCAGCTTCCGGGACACGGGCTACGAGCAGTACTTC
TRBJ1-5 | . | TRBV6-5 | . | CASRLGVNSNQPQHF | TGTGCCAGCAGACTCGGAGTCAATAGCAATCAGCCCCAGCATTTT
TRBJ1-4 | . | TRBV13 | few | CASSPRHREKLFF | TGTGCCAGCAGTCCGAGGCACCGAGAAAAACTGTTTTTT
TRBJ2-7 | TRBD1 | TRBV9 | . | CASSFGGQGFVYEQYF | TGTGCCAGCAGTTTCGGAGGACAGGGATTTGTTTACGAGCAGTACTTC
TRBJ2-1 | . | TRBV5-6 | . | CASKLGGRGPSVF | TGTGCCAGCAAGCTTGGAGGCAGGGGACCGTCGGTCTTC
TRBJ1-2 | TRBD1 | TRBV2 | . | CASSLGQGLGYTF | TGTGCCAGCAGTCTAGGACAGGGCCTCGGCTACACCTTC
TRBJ1-1 | . | TRBV11-3 | . | CASSLDHGSPGGAFF | TGTGCCAGCAGCTTAGATCACGGCTCCCCGGGGGGAGCTTTCTTT
TRBJ1-2 | . | TRBV18 | . | CASSPGDRTGYTF | TGTGCCAGCTCACCGGGTGACAGGACGGGCTACACCTTC
TRBJ2-3 | . | TRBV28 | once | CASSFEQFTDTQYF | TGTGCCAGCAGTTTTGAGCAATTCACAGATACGCAGTATTTT
TRBJ1-1 | . | TRBV5-4 | once | CASSLPPGNTEAFF | TGTGCCAGCAGCTTGCCTCCCGGTAACACTGAAGCTTTCTTT
TRBJ2-2 | . | TRBV5-6 | . | CASSFTSGTNTGELFF | TGTGCCAGCAGCTTTACCAGCGGAACGAACACCGGGGAGCTGTTTTTT
TRBJ1-1 | . | TRBV19 | . | CASKNRAVDSAEAFF | TGTGCCAGCAAAAACAGGGCGGTGGATTCGGCTGAAGCTTTCTTT